This T cell receptor beta chain was identified in a study of blood T cell repertoires in COVID-19. Study context: Samples of COVID-19 (acute and convalescent) were obtained from the United States, Italy and Spain. The cDNA or gDNA used as material had been derived from T cells, B-cell-depleted T cells, or PBMCs.

Source study methods: Quantification of nucleated cells was approximated via reference gene primer amplification. This table comes from immunoSEQ multiplex PCR, and its TCRdb copy is limited to in-frame clones, with some not included. V, J and clone size reflect that table, while D and trimming were determined from the DNA. Among just under 350,000 clones listed, about 83% were seen once. The material sequenced was peripheral blood. The origin of this receptor is a man aged 25 to 40 with active or convalescent COVID-19.

The DNA for the CDR3 is TGTGCCAGTAGTCCCAGGGAGGCGAACTATGGCTACACCTTC. Encoded protein: CASSPREANYGYTF. V and J are TRBV19 and TRBJ1-2; TRBD1 is a possible D gene (5 bases). The germline V gene encodes CDR1 LNHDA and CDR2 SQIVND (reference sequence). This CDR3 contains 14 residues. Trimming stripped 5 bases from V and 2 bases from J, with 12 bases between.